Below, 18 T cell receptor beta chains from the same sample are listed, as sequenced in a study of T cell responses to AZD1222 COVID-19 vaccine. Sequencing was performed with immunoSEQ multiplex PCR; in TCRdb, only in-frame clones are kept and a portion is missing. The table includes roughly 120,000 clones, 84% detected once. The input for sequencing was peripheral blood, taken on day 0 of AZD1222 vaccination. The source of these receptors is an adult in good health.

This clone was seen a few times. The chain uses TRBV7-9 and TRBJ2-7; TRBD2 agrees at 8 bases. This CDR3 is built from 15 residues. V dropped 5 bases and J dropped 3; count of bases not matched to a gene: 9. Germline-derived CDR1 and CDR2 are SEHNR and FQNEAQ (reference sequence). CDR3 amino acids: CASSPPAGGNYEQYF. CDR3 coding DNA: TGTGCCAGCAGCCCACCGGCGGGGGGTAACTACGAGCAGTACTTC. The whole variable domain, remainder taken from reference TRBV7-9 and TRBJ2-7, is DTGVSQNPRHKITKRGQNVTFRCDPISEHNRLYWYRQTLGQGPEFLTYFQNEAQLEKSRLLSDRFSAERPKGSFSTLEIQRTEQGDSAMYLCASSPPAGGNYEQYFGPGTRLTVT.

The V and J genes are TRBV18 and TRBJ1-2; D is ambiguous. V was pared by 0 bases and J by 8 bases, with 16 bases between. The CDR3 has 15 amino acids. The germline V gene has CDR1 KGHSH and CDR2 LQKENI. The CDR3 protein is CASSPPSGRYGGYTF. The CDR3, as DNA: TGTGCCAGCTCACCACCCTCCGGCCGGTATGGAGGCTACACCTTC.

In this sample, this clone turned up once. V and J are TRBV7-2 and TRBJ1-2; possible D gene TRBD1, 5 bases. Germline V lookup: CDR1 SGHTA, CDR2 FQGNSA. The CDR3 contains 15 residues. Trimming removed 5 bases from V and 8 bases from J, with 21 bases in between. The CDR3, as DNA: TGTGCCAGCAGCCCGGAGCAGGGAATAGTTAGGGGCTACACCTTC. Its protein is CASSPEQGIVRGYTF.

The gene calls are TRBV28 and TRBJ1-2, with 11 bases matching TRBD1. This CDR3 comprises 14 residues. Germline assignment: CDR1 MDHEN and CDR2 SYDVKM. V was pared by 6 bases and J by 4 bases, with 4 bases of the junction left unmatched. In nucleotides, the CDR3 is TGTGCCAGCAGCCAGGACAGGGGGCCCTATGGCTACACCTTC. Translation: CASSQDRGPYGYTF.

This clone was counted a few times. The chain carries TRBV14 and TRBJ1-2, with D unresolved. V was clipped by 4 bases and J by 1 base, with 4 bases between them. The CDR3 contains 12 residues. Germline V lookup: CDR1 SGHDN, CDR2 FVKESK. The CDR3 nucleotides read TGTGCCAGCAGCCCGGGTAACTATGGCTACACCTTC. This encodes CASSPGNYGYTF. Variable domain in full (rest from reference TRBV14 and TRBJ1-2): EAGVTQFPSHSVIEKGQTVTLRCDPISGHDNLYWYRRVMGKEIKFLLHFVKESKQDESGMPNNRFLAERTGGTYSTLKVQPAELEDSGVYFCASSPGNYGYTFGSGTRLTVV.

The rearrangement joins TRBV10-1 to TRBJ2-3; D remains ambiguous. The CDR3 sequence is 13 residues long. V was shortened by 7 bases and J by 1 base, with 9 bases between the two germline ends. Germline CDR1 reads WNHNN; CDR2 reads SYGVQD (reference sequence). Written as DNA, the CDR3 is TGCGCCAGCATCAGAGGAGGCACAGATACGCAGTATTTT. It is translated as CASIRGGTDTQYF.

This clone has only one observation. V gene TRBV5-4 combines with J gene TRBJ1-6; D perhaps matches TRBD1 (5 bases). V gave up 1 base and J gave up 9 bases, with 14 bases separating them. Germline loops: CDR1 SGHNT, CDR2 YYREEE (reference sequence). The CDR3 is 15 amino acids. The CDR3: CASSLQTIRGSPLHF. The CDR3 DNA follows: TGTGCCAGCAGCTTGCAAACAATAAGGGGTTCACCCCTCCACTTT.

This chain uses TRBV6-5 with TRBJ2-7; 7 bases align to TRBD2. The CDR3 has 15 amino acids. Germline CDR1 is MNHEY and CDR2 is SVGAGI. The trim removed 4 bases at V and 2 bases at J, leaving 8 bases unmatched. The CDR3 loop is CASSLLAANTYEQYF. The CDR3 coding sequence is TGTGCCAGCAGTTTGCTAGCGGCCAACACCTACGAGCAGTACTTC.

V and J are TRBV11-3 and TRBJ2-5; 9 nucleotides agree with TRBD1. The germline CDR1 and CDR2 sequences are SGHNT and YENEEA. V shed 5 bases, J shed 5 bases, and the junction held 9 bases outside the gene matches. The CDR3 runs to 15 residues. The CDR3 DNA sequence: TGTGCCAGCAGCCCTCGGGACAGGGAAGGGGAGACCCAGTACTTC. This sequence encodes CASSPRDREGETQYF.

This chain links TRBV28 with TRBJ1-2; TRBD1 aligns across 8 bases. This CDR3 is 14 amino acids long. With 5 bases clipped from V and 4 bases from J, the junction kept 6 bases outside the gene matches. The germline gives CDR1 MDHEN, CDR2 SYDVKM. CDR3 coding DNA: TGTGCCAGCAGTAGAACCGGGACAGGCTATGGCTACACCTTC. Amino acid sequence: CASSRTGTGYGYTF.

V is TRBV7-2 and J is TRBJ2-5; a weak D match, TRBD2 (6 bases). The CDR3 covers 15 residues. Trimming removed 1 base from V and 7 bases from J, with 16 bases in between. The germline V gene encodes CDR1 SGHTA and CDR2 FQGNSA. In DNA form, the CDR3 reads TGTGCCAGCAGCTTAGATGGGACTTCTATTGGGACCCAGTACTTC. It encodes CASSLDGTSIGTQYF.

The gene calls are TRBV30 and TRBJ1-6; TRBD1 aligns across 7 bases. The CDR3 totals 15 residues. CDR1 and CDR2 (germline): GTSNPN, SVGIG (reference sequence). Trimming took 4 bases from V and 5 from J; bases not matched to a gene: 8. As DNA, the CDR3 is TGTGCCTGGAACAGAGCCGGGACAGATAATTCACCCCTCCACTTT. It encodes CAWNRAGTDNSPLHF.

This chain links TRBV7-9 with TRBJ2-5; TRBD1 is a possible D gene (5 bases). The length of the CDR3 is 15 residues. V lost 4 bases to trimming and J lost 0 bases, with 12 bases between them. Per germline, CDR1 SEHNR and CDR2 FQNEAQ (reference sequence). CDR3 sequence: CASSSGWGYQETQYF. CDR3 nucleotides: TGTGCCAGCAGCTCCGGGTGGGGCTACCAAGAGACCCAGTACTTC. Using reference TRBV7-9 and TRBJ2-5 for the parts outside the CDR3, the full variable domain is DTGVSQNPRHKITKRGQNVTFRCDPISEHNRLYWYRQTLGQGPEFLTYFQNEAQLEKSRLLSDRFSAERPKGSFSTLEIQRTEQGDSAMYLCASSSGWGYQETQYFGPGTRLLVL.

CDR3: CAISELGQGEGYTF. Written as DNA, the CDR3 is TGTGCCATCAGTGAGCTGGGACAGGGTGAAGGCTACACCTTC. The V gene is TRBV10-3, the J gene TRBJ1-2; 9 bases map to TRBD1. Germline V gene lookup returns CDR1 ENHRY and CDR2 SYGVKD. The V and J ends lost 2 bases and 8 bases, in that order; junction bases with no gene match: 6. CDR3 length: 14 residues.

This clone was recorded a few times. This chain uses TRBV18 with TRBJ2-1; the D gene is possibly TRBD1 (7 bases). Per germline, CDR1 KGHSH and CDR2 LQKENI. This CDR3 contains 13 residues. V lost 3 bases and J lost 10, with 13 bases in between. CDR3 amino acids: CASSPGQEGEQFF. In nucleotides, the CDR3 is TGTGCCAGCTCACCTGGACAGGAGGGCGAGCAGTTCTTC.

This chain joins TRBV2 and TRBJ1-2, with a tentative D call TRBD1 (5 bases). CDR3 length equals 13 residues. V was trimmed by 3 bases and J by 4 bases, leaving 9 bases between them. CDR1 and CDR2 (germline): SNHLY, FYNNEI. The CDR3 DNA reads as TGTGCCAGCAGTGAGAGGGGAAGCTATGGCTACACCTTC. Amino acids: CASSERGSYGYTF.

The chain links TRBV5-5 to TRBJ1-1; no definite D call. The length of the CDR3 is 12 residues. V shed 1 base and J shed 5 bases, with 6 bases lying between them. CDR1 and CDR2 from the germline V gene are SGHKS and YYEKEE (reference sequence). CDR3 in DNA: TGTGCCAGCAGCTTGAGTTTTACTGAAGCTTTCTTT. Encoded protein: CASSLSFTEAFF.

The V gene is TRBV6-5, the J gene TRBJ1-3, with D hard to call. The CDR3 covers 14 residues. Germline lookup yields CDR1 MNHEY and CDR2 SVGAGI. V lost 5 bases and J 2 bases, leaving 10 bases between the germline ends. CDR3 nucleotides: TGTGCCAGCAGTAGGGTAGTCGCTGGAAACACCATATATTTT. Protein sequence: CASSRVVAGNTIYF.